This T cell receptor beta chain was obtained from a study of Graves' ophthalmopathy and Graves' hyperthyroidism. The CDR3 is made up of 15 amino acids. With 1 base removed from V and 2 bases from J, the gap between germline ends came to 15 bases. The V gene's germline CDR1 is GTSNPN and CDR2 SVGIG (reference sequence). The authors amplified TCR beta CDR3 regions from RNA transcripts. RT-PCR was first run with HTBI primers, then multiplex PCR in a second round. TCRdb called the multiplex PCR reads again in MiXCR, with one record for every CDR3 protein. The sample yields 300,000 to 450,000 distinct CDR3 sequences, roughly a sixth seen once. Many counts were recorded for this clonotype.

The sequence came from an adult woman with stable Graves' hyperthyroidism. Specimen: peripheral blood. The chain recombines TRBV30 with TRBJ2-7; D might be TRBD2 (6 bases). DNA of the CDR3: TGTGCCTGGAGTGGGACACCTCGGAGGGCCTACGAGCAGTACTTC. It codes for CAWSGTPRRAYEQYF.